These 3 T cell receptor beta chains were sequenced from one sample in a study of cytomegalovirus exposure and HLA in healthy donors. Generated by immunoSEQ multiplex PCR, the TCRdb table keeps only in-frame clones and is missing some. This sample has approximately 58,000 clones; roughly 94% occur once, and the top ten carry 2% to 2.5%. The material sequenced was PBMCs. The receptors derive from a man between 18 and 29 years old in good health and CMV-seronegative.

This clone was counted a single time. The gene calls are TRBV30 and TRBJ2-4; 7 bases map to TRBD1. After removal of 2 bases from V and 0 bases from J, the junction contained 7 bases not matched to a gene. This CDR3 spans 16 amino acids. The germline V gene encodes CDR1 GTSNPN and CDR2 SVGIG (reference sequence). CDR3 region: CAWSLGDSLAKNIQYF. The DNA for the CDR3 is TGTGCCTGGAGTCTTGGGGACAGTCTAGCCAAAAACATTCAGTACTTC.

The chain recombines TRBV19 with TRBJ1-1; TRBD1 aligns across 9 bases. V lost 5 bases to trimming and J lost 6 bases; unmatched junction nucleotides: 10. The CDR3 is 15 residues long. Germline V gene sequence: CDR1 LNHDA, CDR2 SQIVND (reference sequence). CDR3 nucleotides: TGTGCCAGTAGTGCAGACAGGGGGAGGAGGGCTGAAGCTTTCTTT. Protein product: CASSADRGRRAEAFF.

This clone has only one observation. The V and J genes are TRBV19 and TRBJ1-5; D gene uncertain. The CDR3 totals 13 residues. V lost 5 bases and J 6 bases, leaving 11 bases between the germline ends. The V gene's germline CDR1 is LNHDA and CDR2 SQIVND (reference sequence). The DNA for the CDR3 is TGTGCCAGTAGTGCACCGACGGGTCAGCCCCAGCATTTT. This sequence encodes CASSAPTGQPQHF.